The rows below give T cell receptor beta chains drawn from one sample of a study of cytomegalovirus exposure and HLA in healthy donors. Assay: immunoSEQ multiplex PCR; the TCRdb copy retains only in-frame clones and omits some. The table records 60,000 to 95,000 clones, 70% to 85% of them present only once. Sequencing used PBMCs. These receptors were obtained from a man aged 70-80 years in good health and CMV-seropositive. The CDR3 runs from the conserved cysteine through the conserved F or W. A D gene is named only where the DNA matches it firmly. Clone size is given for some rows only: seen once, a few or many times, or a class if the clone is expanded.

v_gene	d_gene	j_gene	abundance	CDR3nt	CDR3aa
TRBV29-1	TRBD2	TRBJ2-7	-	TGCAGCGTCGTGGGGACTAGCGGGGGGCTCAGCTACGAGCAGTACTTC	CSVVGTSGGLSYEQYF
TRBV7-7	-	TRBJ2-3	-	TGTGCCAGCAGCTTAGGGGGCTTCACAGATACGCAGTATTTT	CASSLGGFTDTQYF
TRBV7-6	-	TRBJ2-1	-	TGTGCCAGCAGCTTAGCGGCCGGGGACATTCGCAATGAGCAGTTCTTC	CASSLAAGDIRNEQFF
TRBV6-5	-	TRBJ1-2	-	TGTGCCAGCAGTTTGCTGTTGGACAGTCGATACTATGGCTACACCTTC	CASSLLLDSRYYGYTF
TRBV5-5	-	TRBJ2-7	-	TGTGCCAGCAGCGGAGAAACCTACGAGCAGTACTTC	CASSGETYEQYF
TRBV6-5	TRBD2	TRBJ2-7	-	TGTGCCAGCAAGTCTAGCGGGAGTATCAACGAGCAGTACTTC	CASKSSGSINEQYF
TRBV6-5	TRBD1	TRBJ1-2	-	TGTGCCAGCAGTTCGACAAGGGACAGCCCCTATGGCTACACCTTC	CASSSTRDSPYGYTF
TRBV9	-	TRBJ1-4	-	TGTGCCAGCAGCGTATTGGCAACAACTAATGAAAAACTGTTTTTT	CASSVLATTNEKLFF
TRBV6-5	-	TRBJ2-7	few	TGTGCCAGCAGAGACACCAGGAACAGCGAGCAGTACTTC	CASRDTRNSEQYF
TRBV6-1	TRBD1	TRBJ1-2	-	TGTGCCAGCAGTCCCGAGACAGGGCTCTGGGGCTACACCTTC	CASSPETGLWGYTF
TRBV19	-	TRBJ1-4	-	TGTGCCAGTCTAGGTCCGCCAACTAATGAAAAACTGTTTTTT	CASLGPPTNEKLFF
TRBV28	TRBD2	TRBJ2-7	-	TGTGCCAGCAGGCGCTTCAGGGGACTAGCGGAGCAGTACTTC	CASRRFRGLAEQYF
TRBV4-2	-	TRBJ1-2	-	TGTGCCAGCAGCCAAGATCTACAGACCCACTATGGCTACACCTTC	CASSQDLQTHYGYTF
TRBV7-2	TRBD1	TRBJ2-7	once	TGTGCCAGCAGCTTAGGGGACAGGGTCGAGCAGTACTTC	CASSLGDRVEQYF
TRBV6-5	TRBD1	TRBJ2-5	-	TGTGCCAGCAGCTTGAGGACAGGGACTTCGGAGACCCAGTACTTC	CASSLRTGTSETQYF
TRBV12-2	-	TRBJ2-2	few	TGTGCAAGTCGCTTCATAGGGGTTAACACCGGGGAGCTGTTTTTT	CASRFIGVNTGELFF
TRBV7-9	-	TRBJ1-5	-	TGTGCCAGCAGCCGCGACTCACCACATCAGCCCCAGCATTTT	CASSRDSPHQPQHF